A single sample is the source of the 19 T cell receptor beta chains below, sequenced in a study of beta chain features in type 1 diabetes. Expressed TCRB transcripts were sequenced because the entire RNA isolate underwent reverse transcription. The data were produced by immunoSEQ multiplex PCR, yet TCRdb's version contains in-frame clones alone and is incomplete. The sample yields 810,000 or so clones, about a sixth seen once. Sequencing was performed on naive CD4+ T cells from blood. These receptors all come from a woman aged 18-29 years in good health.

A few counts support this clone. The chain has TRBV4-2 and TRBJ2-1; a possible D gene is TRBD1 (5 bases). Trimming removed 0 bases from V and 5 bases from J, with 14 bases in between. This CDR3 is built from 16 residues. The germline CDR1 and CDR2 sequences are LGHNA and YNFKEQ. The CDR3 coding sequence is TGTGCCAGCAGCCAAGATTTTGGACAATTGGACAATGAGCAGTTCTTC. As protein: CASSQDFGQLDNEQFF.

There are a few counts of this clone. V and J are TRBV21-1 and TRBJ2-1; TRBD2 reflects the table's D call only, with no check against the DNA. TRBV21-1 is noted as a pseudogene. This CDR3 has 15 amino acids. The CDR3 sequence is CASKFPRELHNEQFF. The DNA of the CDR3 is TGTGCCAGCAAGTTCCCGCGGGAGTTGCACAATGAGCAGTTCTTC.

The chain is built from TRBV11-2 and TRBJ1-2; D unclear. In germline, CDR1 is SGHAT, CDR2 FQNNGV. This CDR3 contains 14 residues. Trimming shortened V by 7 bases and J by 0 bases, and 12 bases separated the two germline ends. This CDR3 is CASTPGPANYGYTF. The DNA for the CDR3 is TGTGCCAGCACACCCGGGCCGGCTAACTATGGCTACACCTTC.

This chain uses TRBV7-3 with TRBJ2-2; 10 positions agree with TRBD1. The CDR3 is 16 residues long. V lost 3 bases, J lost 6 bases, and 7 bases stayed unmatched. Germline V gene data show CDR1 as SGHTA and CDR2 as FQGTGA. The CDR3 DNA is TGTGCCAGCAGCTTCTCCGGGACAGGGGATCCCGGGGAGCTGTTTTTT. Translating gives CASSFSGTGDPGELFF.

This clone was seen only a few times. The V gene is TRBV6-6, the J gene TRBJ1-1; the D is unclear. Deletions cut 5 bases from V and 1 base from J, with 8 bases between. Germline CDR1 MNHNY, CDR2 SVGAGI (reference sequence). The CDR3 is 13 residues long. The CDR3: CASSTPQNTEAFF. The CDR3 region has the DNA TGTGCCAGCAGTACCCCACAGAACACTGAAGCTTTCTTT.

The chain is built from TRBV7-2 and TRBJ2-5, with 8 nucleotides matching TRBD2. The V gene's germline CDR1 is SGHTA and CDR2 FQGNSA. The junction had 10 bases not matched to a gene; V was cut back by 5 bases and J by 5 bases. The CDR3 consists of 15 residues. As DNA, the CDR3 is TGTGCCAGCAGCAACCCCCCCGGGAGGGAGGAGACCCAGTACTTC. Its protein product is CASSNPPGREETQYF.

This clone came up a few times. The rearrangement joins TRBV18 to TRBJ2-1; 11 bases match TRBD2. Trimming cost V 5 bases and J 5 bases; bases outside gene matches: 2. This CDR3 is built from 14 residues. Germline assignment: CDR1 KGHSH and CDR2 LQKENI. For the CDR3, the DNA is TGTGCCAGCTCAGGGACTAGCGGCAACAATGAGCAGTTCTTC. Translating gives CASSGTSGNNEQFF.

This clone was seen only a few times. The CDR3 here is CASSLRGIRLAGRDTQYF. The CDR3 DNA sequence: TGTGCCAGCAGCTTACGTGGAATTCGACTAGCGGGACGAGATACGCAGTATTTT. The chain carries TRBV7-2 and TRBJ2-3; 11 bases fit TRBD2. Germline assignment: CDR1 SGHTA and CDR2 FQGNSA. V was pared by 2 bases and J by 5 bases, with 12 bases of the junction left unmatched. The CDR3 sequence is 18 residues long. The entire variable domain, with the rest obtained from reference TRBV7-2 and TRBJ2-3, is as follows: GAGVSQSPSNKVTEKGKDVELRCDPISGHTALYWYRQSLGQGLEFLIYFQGNSAPDKSGLPSDRFSAERTGGSVSTLTIQRTQQEDSAVYLCASSLRGIRLAGRDTQYFGPGTRLTVL.

The chain couples TRBV9 to TRBJ2-2; 14 bases are a match to TRBD2. J was trimmed by 10 bases and V by 4 bases; bases with no gene match: 9. The CDR3 runs to 16 residues. Germline loops: CDR1 SGDLS, CDR2 YYNGEE. CDR3 nucleotide sequence: TGTGCCAGCAGCCCGAGGGGACTAGCGGGAGCCGAGGAGCTGTTTTTT. Its translation is CASSPRGLAGAEELFF.

This clone was seen more than once but under ten times. The rearrangement links TRBV18 to TRBJ2-5; 7 positions match TRBD2. Germline values: CDR1 KGHSH, CDR2 LQKENI. The CDR3 spans 15 residues. The J segment lost 4 bases and the V segment lost 4 bases, leaving 9 bases of the junction unmatched. The CDR3 DNA reads as TGTGCCAGCTCACAAGAGGGAGGGAGACTAGAGACCCAGTACTTC. Translating it yields CASSQEGGRLETQYF.

The V gene is TRBV4-3, the J gene TRBJ2-3, with TRBD2 matching 11 bases. The germline CDR1 and CDR2 sequences are LGHNA and YSLEER. The V and J ends lost 1 base and 4 bases, in that order; junction bases with no gene match: 4. The CDR3 is 16 amino acids. As DNA, the CDR3 is TGCGCCAGCAGCCAAGTTAGCGGGAGGGGTGCAGATACGCAGTATTTT. Translated: CASSQVSGRGADTQYF.

In this sample, this clone turned up a few times. The CDR3 reads CASSLRGTATNEKLFF. CDR3 nucleotides: TGTGCCAGCAGCTTAAGGGGAACTGCAACTAATGAAAAACTGTTTTTT. The chain employs TRBV11-2 and TRBJ1-4; D is perhaps TRBD1 (5 bases). The length of the CDR3 is 16 residues. V dropped 2 bases and J dropped 0 bases, with 10 bases sitting between them. The V gene's germline CDR1 is SGHAT and CDR2 FQNNGV.

This clone was seen a handful of times. This chain uses TRBV21-1 with TRBJ2-5; the DNA was not compared with TRBD1, the D call given in the table. TRBV21-1 is designated a pseudogene. The length of the CDR3 is 15 residues. CDR3 loop: CASSKRQRPEETQYF. In DNA, the CDR3 is TGTGCCAGCAGCAAAAGACAGCGCCCAGAAGAGACCCAGTACTTC.

This clone occurred once. The V call is TRBV19, the J call TRBJ1-1; no clear D gene. The germline V gene has CDR1 LNHDA and CDR2 SQIVND (reference sequence). This CDR3 spans 14 amino acids. V lost 5 bases and J 1 base, leaving 11 bases between the germline ends. In DNA form, the CDR3 reads TGTGCCAGTAGTTATCCGACGGAGAACACTGAAGCTTTCTTT. Translating it yields CASSYPTENTEAFF.

This clone was counted a few times. The chain links TRBV6-6 to TRBJ2-1; perhaps TRBD2 as D (6 bases). V lost 7 bases, J lost 12 bases, and 25 bases lay in between. There are 15 residues in the CDR3. CDR1 MNHNY and CDR2 SVGAGI come from the germline V gene (reference sequence). The CDR3 coding sequence is TGTGCCAGCAAGAAGGGACTCACCCCCGTATTGGGGCAGTTCTTC. It codes for CASKKGLTPVLGQFF.

The V call is TRBV4-3, the J call TRBJ2-3, with 13 bases matching TRBD2. From germline, CDR1 is LGHNA and CDR2 YSLEER. This CDR3 spans 18 amino acids. V trimming: 2 bases; J trimming: 2 bases; junction bases outside the gene matches: 7. The CDR3 DNA is TGCGCCAGCAGCCAAAGTTTCGGGACTAGCGGGACCACAGATACGCAGTATTTT. Translation: CASSQSFGTSGTTDTQYF.

This clone appeared many times. Other DNA sequences from this sample encode an identical CDR3 as well. The chain joins TRBV7-9 to TRBJ2-3; D gene uncertain. Germline values: CDR1 SEHNR, CDR2 FQNEAQ (reference sequence). This CDR3 has 11 residues. The V end was cut by 0 bases, the J end by 5 bases, with 0 bases between. CDR3 sequence: CASSLADTQYF. The CDR3 region has the DNA TGTGCCAGCAGCTTAGCAGATACGCAGTATTTT.

The chain recombines TRBV10-3 with TRBJ1-2; D is ambiguous. This CDR3 spans 14 amino acids. Germline V gene data show CDR1 as ENHRY and CDR2 as SYGVKD. The V and J ends lost 0 bases and 0 bases respectively, with 5 bases between them. The DNA of the CDR3 is TGTGCCATCAGTGAGTCGGGCGCTAACTATGGCTACACCTTC. Translated: CAISESGANYGYTF.

This clone was counted between two and nine times. The chain couples TRBV18 to TRBJ1-5, with TRBD1 identical over 7 bases. The CDR3 extends over 14 amino acids. V dropped 8 bases and J dropped 0; count of bases not matched to a gene: 4. Germline CDR1 reads KGHSH; CDR2 reads LQKENI. Here the CDR3 reads CASQDRDSNQPQHF. The CDR3 coding sequence is TGTGCCAGCCAAGACAGGGATAGCAATCAGCCCCAGCATTTT.